Below, one TCR beta chain is given with its context. There are a few counts of this clone. The antigen this receptor binds is unknown. Base qualities are not provided; no much larger clone lies one nucleotide away. Trimming removed 2 bases from V and 2 bases from J, leaving 9 bases between the germline ends. From its cysteine to its phenylalanine, the CDR3 spans 14 amino acids. Only CDR3 DNA remains: 42 bases, in frame from the first base. Sequences MNHEY (CDR1) and SVGAGI (CDR2) are obtained from the germline V gene. The cohort consisted of 666 healthy bone marrow donors. Cohort members were all nominally healthy when sampled, although unrecorded immune exposures were likely present. The donor tested CMV seropositive, placing the donor among the 250 to 350 seropositive members of the cohort. Each donor provided a peripheral blood sample, and peripheral blood mononuclear cells were used for TCR beta sequencing. Genomic DNA was extracted from the blood cell samples with the Qiagen DNeasy Blood Extraction Kit.

This sample was taken from a study of cytomegalovirus exposure and HLA in healthy donors (dated by TCRdb to the late 2010s). Background on the whole study: In an earlier analysis of roughly 590 of the donors, 276 Gb of sequence data and 120 million or so unique TCR beta sequences from about 180 million T cells were reported. Approximately 300 gigabases of sequencing data and 91 million or so unique TCR sequences made up an early release that covered several hundred HLA-typed donors. The genetic ancestry cluster associated with self-reported Caucasian donors included 81% of the roughly 410 genotyped donors. The study aimed to test whether signatures of past pathogen exposure could be identified by cataloging public T cell receptors. The T cell repertoires of 700 or so subjects were profiled by immunosequencing and related to cytomegalovirus serostatus. A separate validation cohort of roughly 120 different subjects was used in addition to the roughly 670-subject first cohort. The study combined high-throughput TCR immunosequencing, statistical association of individual TCRs with disease status, and machine learning to predict cytomegalovirus infection status. A later analysis re-examined previously published TCR beta repertoires from just over 650 donors and added high-resolution HLA genotyping to investigate patterns of TCR occurrence. Rather than drawing on any new phenotypic data, the later analysis identified candidate immune exposures from TCR beta sequences and the way those sequences occurred across donors. An earlier analysis of a few hundred of the donors applied high-throughput TCR beta sequencing to assess whether each TCR beta V gene segment acted as functional or pseudogenic. Donor age, sex, ethnicity and CMV serostatus were compiled alongside the repertoire data. A later genetic analysis took genome-wide SNP genotypes for 398 of the 666 donors and used that subset as a discovery cohort. All discovery cohort repertoires had been generated using a single sequencing platform. HLA typing covered class I and class II loci at four-digit resolution. Typing coverage varied by locus: roughly 620-640 donors for A, B, C, DRB1 and DQB1; approximately 500 for DQA1; approximately 570 for DPA1; under 490 for DPB1. Because of strong linkage in the cohort, four or five DR-DQ haplotypes were treated as single units for association and clustering. On average, around 240,000 unique TCR beta nucleotide sequences were sequenced per donor among a few hundred genotyped donors of the cohort, with around 19% of those sequences being non-productive.

Libraries were made using the immunoSEQ multiplex PCR assay. For the multiplex PCR, a mixture combining 60 forward primers for TCR Vbeta segments and 13 reverse primers for TCR Jbeta segments was used. The CDR3 region of rearranged TCR beta genes was amplified from genomic DNA by a multiplex PCR assay. The amplified TCR beta libraries were sequenced on the Illumina HiSeq System as 87-base-pair reads. Concerning the study's data processing: Across the roughly 670 repertoires, a later analysis counted tens of millions of unique TCR beta chains, roughly 11 million of which were shared by at least two donors. To remove PCR and sequencing errors, raw reads were error-corrected and collapsed into unique sequences using a nearest-neighbor algorithm that merged closely related sequences. To assign V, D and J gene segments, CDR3 sequences were aligned to IMGT reference sequences. For a sequence to be retained, a match of at least six nucleotides to both a V gene segment and a J gene segment was required. A rearrangement counted as productive if the CDR3 had no stop codons and remained in frame with V and J, and every other rearrangement counted as non-productive. CDR3 was defined according to IMGT convention as the region running from the second conserved V-encoded cysteine to the conserved J-encoded phenylalanine. The earlier analysis of some 550 of the donors excluded any sequence lacking an unambiguous match to a single V gene segment. In an earlier analysis of several hundred of the donors, V segments were called functional above 56.7% productive rearrangements and were called segregating when the between-donor standard deviation exceeded 5%. A statistical classification framework was built for diagnosing cytomegalovirus status from the catalog of TCR beta chain sequences. In a later analysis, TCR nucleotide sequences were compared against IMGT/GENE-DB human TR gene sequences so that V and J genes could be assigned. A later analysis assigned CDR3 sequences and most-parsimonious VDJ recombination scenarios with the TCRdist pipeline. In a later analysis, every TCR beta chain was defined by the combination of its CDR3 amino acid sequence and its V-gene family, and reads without a unique V-gene family were dropped. To address suspected cross-contamination and a sequencing artifact, a later analysis removed around 600 highly shared, low-generation-probability nucleotide sequences. In a later analysis, a clonal expansion index was calculated for each public chain from normalized within-repertoire ranks of inferred template counts. In a later analysis, generation probabilities were computed with a VDJ recombination model fitted to out-of-frame rearrangements, and the resulting probabilities were checked against IGoR. In a later analysis, hypergeometric tests were used to score TCR-TCR, TCR-HLA and TCR-CMV co-occurrence, with a repertoire-size bias correction applied to TCR pairs. A later analysis estimated false discovery rates by permuting HLA or CMV assignments 20 times. In a later analysis, co-occurring TCRs were grouped with DBSCAN, and TCRdist sequence similarity was added when clustering was performed within HLA-allele-positive subsets. Repertoires with fewer than 30,000 or more than 120,000 public chains were left out of co-occurrence clustering, as were about 5 repertoires with anomalous nucleotide sharing. TCRdb's version of the immuneACCESS table is confined to in-frame rearrangements and falls short of the full clone set. An unresolved V gene accounts for under half of the shortfall where checked; the remainder is of unknown origin. The V and J calls and clone size were taken over from that table, and D and trimming were inferred from the DNA. This sample lists about 99,000 clones; 60% to 85% were detected once. Roughly 4% of the sample is taken by the ten largest.

General findings and caveats noted by the study authors: In this cohort, only TCR beta chains were sequenced, and detectable features were limited by the absence of alpha or paired-chain data. In the study, 150 to 200 TCR beta chains were listed as associated with cytomegalovirus. A further reported finding was that TCR beta sequences accurately predicted the HLA-A and HLA-B alleles for most subjects in the first cohort. Presence/absence analyses assumed roughly uniform sequencing depth across donors, an assumption that may not hold. A later analysis found that HLA-associated TCR beta chains were more clonally expanded and had lower generation probabilities than equally common non-associated chains. A few of the identified cytomegalovirus-associated TCR beta chains were confirmed in vitro to be specific for cytomegalovirus antigens. The sequencing pipeline was judged likely to have produced a cluster of highly shared sequence variants as a technical artifact. An association between a missense DCLRE1C variant and V-gene and J-gene trimming of TCR beta chains was found in a later genetic analysis and replicated in an independent cohort. Cytomegalovirus status was reported to be diagnosed by the classifier with high specificity and sensitivity in both the original and validation cohorts. Because some donors lacked HLA typing at each locus, the association tests relied only on the typed subset. Assigning TCR associations to individual alleles was difficult when HLA alleles, especially DR and DQ, strongly co-occurred. While some public TCRs were present in many individuals, most TCR sequences turned up only very rarely across donors. Correlated functional status among segregating V segments might be attributable to linkage disequilibrium, but an unknown experimental factor could not be ruled out. According to a later analysis, most CMV-associated TCR beta chains appeared to be HLA-restricted, and the HLA associations seemed to be driven largely by CMV exposure. Specific HLA alleles were associated with 15,000 to 20,000 TCR beta sequences at a false discovery rate of 0.05 in a later analysis. In an earlier analysis of roughly 500 of the donors, most TCR beta V segments appeared in productive rearrangements about 87% or about 30% of the time, broadly matching IMGT annotations. Because the 87-base-pair reads could not distinguish some IMGT-functional V segments, including TRBV6-2 and TRBV6-3, those segments were excluded. Compared with the approximately 700-donor mean, donors in an Asian-associated ancestry cluster had fewer N-insertions in productive TCRs, according to a later genetic analysis. The only immune exposure information available for the cohort was CMV serostatus. A later analysis reported that several top co-occurrence clusters appeared linked to parvovirus B19, influenza, CMV and Epstein-Barr virus. Because counts were too low, around 18 rarely observed V segments, including chromosome 9 orphons, were left out of the earlier analysis of about 500 of the donors. It was suggested by the authors that the approach could potentially be generalized to other disease states and immunological phenotypes. In a later analysis, the rate of TCR association differed among HLA loci, with DRB1 alleles having the most associated TCRs and HLA-C alleles having the fewest.

Material: PBMCs. The chain is made from TRBV6-5 and TRBJ2-5, with a tentative D gene TRBD1 over 6 matching bases. This receptor was taken from a man over 45 in good health and CMV-seropositive. The base sequence is TGTGCCAGCAGTTACCGGGACATACAAGAGACCCAGTACTTC. Translated, it gives CASSYRDIQETQYF.